Each of the 29 T cell receptor beta chains below was sequenced from the same sample in a study of blood T cell repertoires in COVID-19. The protocol was immunoSEQ multiplex PCR, while the TCRdb copy is restricted to in-frame clones and leaves out a portion. The sample carries about 80,000 clones, just over 85% recorded once. The sequenced material came from peripheral blood. These receptors all come from a woman older than 75 with acute or convalescent COVID-19.

This chain connects TRBV15 to TRBJ2-4; 7 bases map to TRBD1. V lost 8 bases, J lost 10 bases, and 11 bases stayed unmatched. This CDR3 is built from 13 residues. Germline values: CDR1 LNHNV, CDR2 YYDKDF (reference sequence). The DNA for the CDR3 is TGTGCCACCTCGACGACAGGGCTTAGGATTCAGTACTTC. The encoded protein is CATSTTGLRIQYF.

The chain recombines TRBV3-1 (or the pseudogene TRBV3-2) with TRBJ1-2; weak D call: TRBD1 (5 bases). The germline CDR1 and CDR2 sequences are LGHDT and YNNKEL (reference sequence). V was pared by 6 bases and J by 4 bases, with 15 bases between. This CDR3 comprises 14 residues. CDR3: CASSHSRGSYGYTF. The CDR3 DNA is TGTGCCAGCAGTCATTCAAGGGGATCCTATGGCTACACCTTC.

This sequence joins TRBV7-8 and TRBJ2-2; D is ambiguous. The CDR3 loop spans 15 amino acids. Deletions cut 6 bases from V and 3 bases from J, with 14 bases between. Germline CDR1 reads SGHVS; CDR2 reads FQNEAQ. The CDR3 DNA reads as TGTGCCAGCAGATCTAGGAGACCTTACACCGGGGAGCTGTTTTTT. This translates into CASRSRRPYTGELFF.

The chain carries TRBV27 and TRBJ1-2; D not certain. From germline, CDR1 is MNHEY and CDR2 SMNVEV (reference sequence). The CDR3 extends over 13 amino acids. Trimming pared 3 bases from V and 9 bases from J, leaving 14 bases between. The CDR3 reads CASSFSGSVRYTF. Here the CDR3 DNA reads TGTGCCAGCAGTTTTTCCGGGTCCGTACGCTACACCTTC.

This sequence joins TRBV25-1 and TRBJ2-1; TRBD2 matches 7 bases. CDR3 length: 17 residues. V dropped 3 bases and J dropped 7; count of bases not matched to a gene: 15. Germline assignment: CDR1 MGHDK and CDR2 SYGVNS. CDR3 bases: TGTGCCAGCAGTGATTCCAGTCCCGGGACTAAGGGTAATGAGCAGTTCTTC. Translating gives CASSDSSPGTKGNEQFF. The variable domain in full, completed from reference TRBV25-1 and TRBJ2-1, reads EADIYQTPRYLVIGTGKKITLECSQTMGHDKMYWYQQDPGMELHLIHYSYGVNSTEKGDLSSESTVSRIRTEHFPLTLESARPSHTSQYLCASSDSSPGTKGNEQFFGPGTRLTVL.

The J gene is TRBJ1-1, the V gene TRBV12-3 or TRBV12-4, with D unresolved. Trimming took off 2 bases at V and 6 bases at J, with 7 bases between the two ends. The CDR3 is 12 amino acids. For the CDR3, the DNA is TGTGCCAGCAGTTTATCTCCAGCTGAAGCTTTCTTT. Translation gives CASSLSPAEAFF.

A note on this clone: The junction and the germline gene differ at one end; a read error may be behind it. V usage is TRBV7-7 and J usage is TRBJ2-1, with a possible D match to TRBD2 (5 bases). The CDR3 is 15 amino acids. The germline CDR1 and CDR2 sequences are SSHAT and FNYEAQ (reference sequence). CDR3 DNA: TGTGCTAGCAGCATCGGGATCGGACTCCACAATGAGCAGTTCTTC. It codes for CASSIGIGLHNEQFF.

This clone was seen only a few times. The chain links TRBV5-1 to TRBJ2-1; 8 positions match TRBD2. V was clipped by 2 bases and J by 9 bases; unmatched bases: 7. In germline, CDR1 is SGHRS, CDR2 YFSETQ. The CDR3 is 14 amino acids. DNA of the CDR3: TGCGCCAGCAGCTTTGGAGGACTAGCAGGTGAGCAGTTCTTC. This translates into CASSFGGLAGEQFF.

The rearrangement joins TRBV5-1 to TRBJ1-1; tentative D call: TRBD1 (5 bases). The CDR3 contains 14 residues. V gave up 4 bases and J gave up 4 bases, with 14 bases separating them. CDR1 is SGHRS and CDR2 is YFSETQ in the germline V gene. The CDR3 region is CASSPRDQGTEAFF. CDR3 DNA: TGCGCCAGCAGCCCAAGGGATCAGGGCACTGAAGCTTTCTTT.

The chain has TRBV12-3 or TRBV12-4 and TRBJ2-5; 8 nucleotides line up with TRBD1. The CDR3 consists of 13 residues. V lost 2 bases and J lost 5; bases outside the gene matches: 1. The CDR3 DNA reads as TGTGCCAGCAGTTTACGGACAGGGGAGACCCAGTACTTC. This sequence encodes CASSLRTGETQYF.

This clone appeared a single time. The DNA of the CDR3 is TGTGCCAGCAGCTTTGGGGCACAGGGCGGAAGCGAAAAACTGTTTTTT. The encoded protein is CASSFGAQGGSEKLFF. This chain links TRBV11-2 with TRBJ1-4; perhaps TRBD1 as D (6 bases). The CDR3 consists of 16 residues. Germline assignment: CDR1 SGHAT and CDR2 FQNNGV. V was shortened by 3 bases and J by 8 bases, with 19 bases between the two germline ends.

This clone has only one observation. The CDR3 DNA reads TGTGCCAGCAGCCAACGGGACAGGGGCTCTGGAAACACCATATATTTT. It is translated as CASSQRDRGSGNTIYF. This sequence joins TRBV3-1 (or the pseudogene TRBV3-2) and TRBJ1-3; TRBD1 aligns across 10 bases. V lost 2 bases and J lost 0; bases outside the gene matches: 1. Per the germline V gene, CDR1 is LGHDT and CDR2 is YNNKEL (reference sequence). CDR3 length equals 16 residues.

The genes are TRBV7-2 and TRBJ2-3; 8 positions agree with TRBD1. Looked up from germline, CDR1 is SGHTA and CDR2 is FQGNSA. V lost 1 base, J lost 3 bases, and 3 bases stayed unmatched. The CDR3 is 15 amino acids. The CDR3 DNA follows: TGTGCCAGCAGCTTAGTCGGACAGGGAACAGATACGCAGTATTTT. Translating it yields CASSLVGQGTDTQYF.

This sequence joins TRBV27 and TRBJ2-3, with D possibly TRBD1 on 8 matching bases. Between the trimmed V and J ends, which lost 8 bases and 0 bases, there was a span of 18 bases. CDR1 is MNHEY, CDR2 SMNVEV, per germline (reference sequence). The CDR3 totals 16 residues. The CDR3 sequence: CASGTTGGSSTDTQYF. The CDR3 DNA reads as TGTGCCAGCGGGACTACAGGGGGGTCTAGCACAGATACGCAGTATTTT.

This chain joins TRBV15 and TRBJ1-2, with D tentatively TRBD1 (5 bases). This CDR3 has 13 amino acids. The V end lost 0 bases, the J end lost 5 bases, and 7 bases lay between the germline ends. Germline V gene sequence: CDR1 LNHNV, CDR2 YYDKDF (reference sequence). CDR3 coding DNA: TGTGCCACCAGCAGAGACAGGGAATATGGCTACACCTTC. Its translation is CATSRDREYGYTF. Full variable domain (missing parts from reference TRBV15 and TRBJ1-2): DAMVIQNPRYQVTQFGKPVTLSCSQTLNHNVMYWYQQKSSQAPKLLFHYYDKDFNNEADTPDNFQSRRPNTSFCFLDIRSPGLGDTAMYLCATSRDREYGYTFGSGTRLTVV.

The rearrangement uses TRBV6-6 and TRBJ1-1; D gene unclear. CDR1 and CDR2 (germline): MNHNY, SVGAGI (reference sequence). The ends were cut back, 6 bases at V and 4 bases at J, with 6 bases in the middle. CDR3 size: 11 residues. The CDR3 DNA follows: TGTGCCAGCAGGTGGAGCACTGAAGCTTTCTTT. Amino acid sequence: CASRWSTEAFF.

This chain connects TRBV19 to TRBJ1-5; D possibly corresponds to TRBD1 (6 bases). This CDR3 has 17 residues. The V and J ends lost 5 bases and 5 bases respectively, with 22 bases between them. The germline CDR1 and CDR2 sequences are LNHDA and SQIVND (reference sequence). CDR3 bases: TGTGCCAGTAGTGACTCTCCCGGACAGAGATGGGATCAGCCCCAGCATTTT. As protein: CASSDSPGQRWDQPQHF.

V and J are TRBV9 and TRBJ2-1; 8 bases align to TRBD2. This CDR3 is 16 amino acids long. J was trimmed by 10 bases and V by 3 bases; bases with no gene match: 15. CDR1 is SGDLS, CDR2 YYNGEE, per germline. The CDR3 sequence: CASSEGAAGAPEEQFF. The CDR3, as DNA: TGTGCCAGCAGCGAGGGAGCAGCGGGAGCCCCGGAGGAGCAGTTCTTC.

The rearrangement uses TRBV5-1 and TRBJ2-6, with 7 bases that match TRBD1. V was pared by 4 bases and J by 1 base, with 8 bases of the junction left unmatched. The germline gives CDR1 SGHRS, CDR2 YFSETQ. The CDR3 runs 17 residues. CDR3 in DNA: TGCGCCAGCAGCGCGTACAGGGGTGCGTCTGGGGCCAACGTCCTGACTTTC. This translates into CASSAYRGASGANVLTF.

The chain links TRBV6-5 to TRBJ1-1, with a weak D call TRBD1 (6 bases). V was cut by 4 bases and J by 11 bases, with 17 bases left in between. Looked up from germline, CDR1 is MNHEY and CDR2 is SVGAGI. The CDR3 has 13 residues. CDR3 loop: CASSSPTGTVAFF. The CDR3 DNA reads TGTGCCAGCAGTTCACCTACAGGGACGGTGGCTTTCTTT.

The chain joins TRBV27 to TRBJ1-2, with TRBD1 identical over 7 bases. Unmatched junction bases numbered 9, after V lost 3 bases and J lost 8 bases. This CDR3 is 14 amino acids long. Germline loops: CDR1 MNHEY, CDR2 SMNVEV (reference sequence). This CDR3 is CASSFRTGVAGYTF. The CDR3 bases are TGTGCCAGCAGTTTTCGAACAGGGGTGGCGGGCTACACCTTC.

V gene TRBV2 combines with J gene TRBJ1-4; D perhaps matches TRBD1 (6 bases). Trimming stripped 6 bases from V and 2 bases from J, with 10 bases between. Germline loops: CDR1 SNHLY, CDR2 FYNNEI. This CDR3 contains 14 residues. CDR3 sequence reads: CASRLGATNEKLFF. In DNA, the CDR3 is TGTGCCAGCAGGTTGGGGGCTACTAATGAAAAACTGTTTTTT.

Here the CDR3 DNA reads TGTGCCAGCAGCTTATCTCGAGGAAATGAGCAGTTCTTC. This sequence encodes CASSLSRGNEQFF. The J gene is TRBJ2-1, the V gene TRBV7-2, with D uncertain. CDR3 length: 13 amino acids. V was clipped by 2 bases and J by 7 bases, with 9 bases between them. Per the germline V gene, CDR1 is SGHTA and CDR2 is FQGNSA.

This clone was seen a handful of times. The chain uses TRBV2 and TRBJ1-4; D is undetermined. CDR1 is SNHLY and CDR2 is FYNNEI in the germline V gene. Trimming removed 1 base at V and 7 bases at J, with 19 bases between. The CDR3 spans 17 residues. The DNA for the CDR3 is TGTGCCAGCAGTGAAGGATTCGGAAGGATCGGAGGTGAAAAACTGTTTTTT. Amino acids: CASSEGFGRIGGEKLFF.

This rearrangement joins TRBV7-2 to TRBJ1-6, with D uncertain. Trimming took off 3 bases at V and 8 bases at J, with 14 bases between the two ends. Per the germline V gene, CDR1 is SGHTA and CDR2 is FQGNSA. The CDR3 length is 15 residues. CDR3 in amino acids: CASSFDITEDSPLHF. CDR3 bases: TGTGCCAGCAGCTTTGATATAACGGAGGATTCACCCCTCCACTTT. The full variable domain, its missing parts supplied by reference TRBV7-2 and TRBJ1-6, is GAGVSQSPSNKVTEKGKDVELRCDPISGHTALYWYRQSLGQGLEFLIYFQGNSAPDKSGLPSDRFSAERTGGSVSTLTIQRTQQEDSAVYLCASSFDITEDSPLHFGNGTRLTVT.

V is TRBV2 and J is TRBJ1-2, with TRBD1 identical over 8 bases. This CDR3 comprises 13 residues. Germline lookup yields CDR1 SNHLY and CDR2 FYNNEI. Trimming at V came to 6 bases and at J to 5 bases, leaving 5 bases not matched to a gene. In DNA, the CDR3 is TGTGCCAGCAGCGTTACAGGGGGGTATGGCTACACCTTC. Protein product: CASSVTGGYGYTF.

The V and J genes are TRBV14 and TRBJ1-4; 7 bases are shared with TRBD1. The germline V gene has CDR1 SGHDN and CDR2 FVKESK. Trimming at V came to 1 base and at J to 7 bases, leaving 9 bases not matched to a gene. The CDR3 contains 16 residues. The CDR3 DNA reads as TGTGCCAGCAGCCAAGGGTCCGGGACAGAACCTGAAAAACTGTTTTTT. Its protein product is CASSQGSGTEPEKLFF.

This clone came up a few times. The J gene is TRBJ2-1, the V gene TRBV5-1; 8 nucleotides agree with TRBD2. V lost 4 bases to trimming and J lost 9 bases; unmatched junction nucleotides: 15. In germline, CDR1 is SGHRS, CDR2 YFSETQ. This CDR3 region has 16 residues. Here the CDR3 reads CASSTRGGQVTGEQFF. CDR3 in DNA: TGCGCCAGCAGCACCCGGGGGGGTCAGGTTACGGGTGAGCAGTTCTTC.

The CDR3 coding sequence is TGTGCCAGTAGTATGTCACGCAGGGGTCGGTTCTTC. Translation gives CASSMSRRGRFF. The chain uses TRBV19 and TRBJ2-1; D is perhaps TRBD1 (6 bases). V lost 3 bases, J lost 15 bases, and 15 bases lay in between. The CDR3 extends over 12 amino acids. From germline, CDR1 is LNHDA and CDR2 SQIVND (reference sequence). Complete variable domain (other parts from reference TRBV19 and TRBJ2-1): DGGITQSPKYLFRKEGQNVTLSCEQNLNHDAMYWYRQDPGQGLRLIYYSQIVNDFQKGDIAEGYSVSREKKESFPLTVTSAQKNPTAFYLCASSMSRRGRFFGPGTRLTVL.